This T cell receptor beta chain derives from a study of blood T cell repertoires in COVID-19. For the study at large: T cells, B-cell-depleted T cells, or PBMCs provided the cDNA or gDNA that served as material.

V lost 6 bases and J 1 base, leaving 15 bases between the germline ends. The germline V gene encodes CDR1 MNHNS and CDR2 SASEGT. CDR3 length equals 15 residues. Sequencing used immunoSEQ multiplex PCR; TCRdb keeps in-frame clones, though not all of them. The data contain some 200,000 clones, 84% of them singletons. The genes are TRBV6-1 and TRBJ1-1, with D possibly matching TRBD1 (6 bases). The TCR sequence derives from a middle-aged woman who had recovered from COVID-19. Material for sequencing was peripheral blood. CDR3 bases: TGTGCCAGCAGCAGCAGGACAGAGAGGAACACTGAAGCTTTCTTT. Encoded protein: CASSSRTERNTEAFF.